Detailed here is one TCR beta chain. The entry originates in a study of cytomegalovirus exposure and HLA in healthy donors. The PCR had 60 Vbeta and 13 Jbeta primers. Sequenced by immunoSEQ multiplex PCR; TCRdb stores in-frame clones only, minus some. The table has over 150,000 clones, 70% to 80% seen once. The germline V gene encodes CDR1 MDHEN and CDR2 SYDVKM. The ends lost 8 bases at V and 7 bases at J; junction bases unmatched: 22. The CDR3 is 20 amino acids. The chain is built from TRBV28 and TRBJ2-1, with 14 bases aligning to TRBD2. The receptor was isolated from a male donor in good health and CMV-seronegative. Sequencing was carried out using PBMCs. DNA of the CDR3: TGTGCCAGCTGGGGAGGATGGGGGGGGCGGACTAGCGGGAGGAAAAATGAGCAGTTCTTC. Amino acid sequence: CASWGGWGGRTSGRKNEQFF. The complete variable domain, with remaining parts taken from reference TRBV28 and TRBJ2-1, reads DVKVTQSSRYLVKRTGEKVFLECVQDMDHENMFWYRQDPGLGLRLIYFSYDVKMKEKGDIPEGYSVSREKKERFSLILESASTNQTSMYLCASWGGWGGRTSGRKNEQFFGPGTRLTVL.